The clone carrying this T cell receptor (beta chain) was recorded a few times. The source of the sample is a study of beta chain features in type 1 diabetes. Since all of the isolated RNA was reverse transcribed, expressed TCRB transcripts were what got sequenced. Here immunoSEQ multiplex PCR was the method, and the copy in TCRdb shows in-frame clones only, minus some. The sample has 810,000 or so clones; roughly 17% are singletons. Germline V gene sequence: CDR1 SGHTA, CDR2 FQGNSA. This CDR3 has 13 residues. The V and J ends lost 6 bases and 1 base respectively, with 9 bases between them. The chain employs TRBV7-2 and TRBJ2-5; D is uncertain. The sample taken for sequencing was naive CD4+ T cells from blood. The sequence came from a young woman in good health. This chain's CDR3 is CASSRLGQETQYF. The CDR3 DNA reads as TGTGCCAGCAGTCGACTGGGCCAAGAGACCCAGTACTTC.